The clone carrying this T cell receptor beta chain came up once. The age range of participants was 18 to 89 years, with residence in 20 to 25 US areas. The data belong to a study of blood T cell repertoires in COVID-19. Study-wide background: Recovered participants had two consecutive negative NP/OP PCR tests, healthcare professional clearance, or symptom resolution.

The CDR3 is 15 residues long. Per the germline V gene, CDR1 is SGHRS and CDR2 is YFSETQ. V gave up 3 bases and J gave up 5 bases, with 12 bases separating them. Assay: immunoSEQ multiplex PCR; the TCRdb copy retains only in-frame clones and omits some. The sample holds 350,000 to 450,000 clones, about 87% seen once. The TCR originated in a man between 35 and 55 years old in a cohort exposed to, infected with or recovered from COVID-19 (not recorded which). The sequenced sample consisted of PBMCs or T cells enriched from blood (not recorded which). The V and J genes are TRBV5-1 and TRBJ1-6; D possibly corresponds to TRBD1 (6 bases). The CDR3 is CASSWRTEHNSPLHF. For the CDR3, the DNA is TGCGCCAGCAGCTGGCGGACAGAGCATAATTCACCCCTCCACTTT.